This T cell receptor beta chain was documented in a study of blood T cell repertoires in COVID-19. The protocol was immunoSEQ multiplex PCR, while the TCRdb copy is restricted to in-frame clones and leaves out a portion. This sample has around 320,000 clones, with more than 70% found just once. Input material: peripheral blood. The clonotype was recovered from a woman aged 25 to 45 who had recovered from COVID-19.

The CDR3 spells CASSLGARGMTEAFF. Written as DNA, the CDR3 is TGTGCCAGCAGCTTAGGGGCCAGGGGGATGACTGAAGCTTTCTTT. The genes are TRBV7-2 and TRBJ1-1; TRBD1 aligns across 7 bases. Germline CDR1 and CDR2: SGHTA and FQGNSA. The length of the CDR3 is 15 residues. V shed 1 base, J shed 5 bases, and the junction held 7 bases outside the gene matches.